A single sample is the source of the 27 T cell receptor beta chains below, sequenced in a study of blood T cell repertoires in COVID-19 (TCRdb year 2020). The library was prepared using the immunoSEQ multiplex PCR assay. This is the immuneACCESS table as TCRdb keeps it, with only in-frame sequences that have V and J called. A part of the clones is gone; compared with another copy, unresolved V genes explain less than half, and the rest is unexplained. Here the sample has 150,000 or so clones; around 81% occur a single time. The top ten clones comprise about 1.6% of the sample. Sequences were obtained from peripheral blood. The receptors were gathered from a human donor in a cohort sampled during active COVID-19.

The rearrangement joins TRBV19 to TRBJ2-2; TRBD2 aligns across 9 bases. This CDR3 has 16 amino acids. V shed 5 bases, J shed 3 bases, and the junction held 7 bases outside the gene matches. CDR1 LNHDA and CDR2 SQIVND come from the germline V gene (reference sequence). CDR3 region: CASSGLAGRDTGELFF. CDR3 DNA sequence: TGTGCCAGTAGTGGCCTAGCGGGGAGGGACACCGGGGAGCTGTTTTTT.

DNA for the CDR3: TGCGCCAGCAGCGTGACTACGAGCTCCTACAATGAGCAGTTCTTC. Protein product: CASSVTTSSYNEQFF. The gene calls are TRBV5-1 and TRBJ2-1, with TRBD2 as a possible D gene (5 bases). Germline V gene sequence: CDR1 SGHRS, CDR2 YFSETQ. The CDR3 covers 15 residues. Between the trimmed V and J ends, which lost 4 bases and 0 bases, there was a span of 11 bases.

This clone came up a few times. This chain joins TRBV10-3 and TRBJ2-4; TRBD2 agrees at 11 bases. Losses at the gene ends were 3 bases for V and 6 bases for J; bases not matched to a gene: 10. The germline gives CDR1 ENHRY, CDR2 SYGVKD. This CDR3 is 17 amino acids long. CDR3 in DNA: TGTGCCATCAGTGATACTAGCGGGGGTAGCCAAGGAAACATTCAGTACTTC. The encoded protein is CAISDTSGGSQGNIQYF.

The chain carries TRBV3-1 (or the pseudogene TRBV3-2) and TRBJ1-2; 12 positions agree with TRBD1. After removal of 5 bases from V and 8 bases from J, the junction contained 3 bases not matched to a gene. Germline CDR1 is LGHDT and CDR2 is YNNKEL (reference sequence). CDR3 length equals 13 residues. CDR3 bases: TGTGCCAGCAGCGAGGGGACAGGGGGCGGCTACACCTTC. This translates into CASSEGTGGGYTF.

The chain links TRBV7-3 to TRBJ1-3, with D perhaps TRBD1 (5 bases). The ends were cut back, 5 bases at V and 4 bases at J, with 15 bases in the middle. CDR1 is SGHTA and CDR2 is FQGTGA in the germline V gene. The CDR3 sequence is 15 residues long. CDR3: CASSLEGAGGNTIYF. In DNA, the CDR3 is TGTGCCAGCAGCCTAGAAGGGGCGGGGGGAAACACCATATATTTT.

The chain couples TRBV6-6 to TRBJ2-3, with TRBD1 matching 7 bases. Looked up from germline, CDR1 is MNHNY and CDR2 is SVGAGI (reference sequence). V trimming: 0 bases; J trimming: 5 bases; junction bases outside the gene matches: 8. The CDR3 is 16 residues long. CDR3 DNA sequence: TGTGCCAGCAGTTACTCGTTCGGCAGACAGGGAGATACGCAGTATTTT. This codes for CASSYSFGRQGDTQYF.

There are a few counts of this clone. The rearrangement joins TRBV15 to TRBJ1-2; no clear D gene. The CDR3 contains 18 residues. CDR1 and CDR2 (germline): LNHNV, YYDKDF (reference sequence). Trimming removed 2 bases from V and 6 bases from J, with 25 bases in between. CDR3 amino acids: CATSRTTWSTAGLNGYTF. The CDR3 DNA reads TGTGCCACCAGCAGAACTACCTGGAGTACGGCCGGTCTAAATGGCTACACCTTC.

In its sample, this clone was seen once. The chain is built from TRBV3-1 (or the pseudogene TRBV3-2) and TRBJ1-6; D possibly corresponds to TRBD1 (5 bases). The CDR3 is made up of 15 amino acids. CDR1 is LGHDT and CDR2 is YNNKEL in the germline V gene (reference sequence). Trimming pared 1 base from V and 7 bases from J, leaving 11 bases between. The CDR3 DNA is TGTGCCAGCAGCCAAGGCGGGACGCCAAATTCACCCCTCCACTTT. Translated, it gives CASSQGGTPNSPLHF.

This chain joins TRBV12-5 and TRBJ2-1, with 14 bases fitting TRBD2. In germline, CDR1 is LGHNT, CDR2 FRNRAP. J gave up 6 bases and V 1 base, and 11 bases lay outside the gene matches. The CDR3 extends over 19 amino acids. As DNA, the CDR3 is TGTGCTAGTGGTTTGGGACTAGCGGGAGGGCCCTCCTTGGGCAATGAGCAGTTCTTC. This sequence encodes CASGLGLAGGPSLGNEQFF.

The CDR3 region is CASSYEFSGRGTDTQYF. The DNA for the CDR3 is TGTGCCAGCAGCTATGAATTTAGCGGGAGGGGAACAGATACGCAGTATTTT. The V gene is TRBV7-8, the J gene TRBJ2-3; 11 bases are shared with TRBD2. This CDR3 has 17 residues. The ends lost 4 bases at V and 3 bases at J; junction bases unmatched: 9. The germline V gene has CDR1 SGHVS and CDR2 FQNEAQ.

The CDR3 is CASSPFGQPPNNEQFF. In nucleotides, the CDR3 is TGCGCCAGCAGCCCTTTCGGACAGCCGCCTAACAATGAGCAGTTCTTC. This chain links TRBV5-1 with TRBJ2-1; the D gene is possibly TRBD1 (6 bases). The CDR3 spans 16 residues. V was shortened by 4 bases and J by 5 bases, with 19 bases between the two germline ends. Germline assignment: CDR1 SGHRS and CDR2 YFSETQ.

The chain is built from TRBV27 and TRBJ2-2, with TRBD2 matching 13 bases. CDR1 and CDR2 (germline): MNHEY, SMNVEV (reference sequence). Trimming at V came to 8 bases and at J to 2 bases, leaving 14 bases not matched to a gene. This CDR3 contains 19 residues. For the CDR3, the DNA is TGTGCCAGCCGCCCAGGCGACGGACTAGCGGGAGTTAACACCGGGGAGCTGTTTTTT. It translates to CASRPGDGLAGVNTGELFF.

The chain carries TRBV28 and TRBJ1-5; 10 nucleotides line up with TRBD1. The ends lost 5 bases at V and 2 bases at J; junction bases unmatched: 15. Germline V lookup: CDR1 MDHEN, CDR2 SYDVKM. The CDR3 has 19 residues. CDR3 loop: CASSLSGTGAFRGNQPQHF. In DNA form, the CDR3 reads TGTGCCAGCAGTCTGAGCGGGACAGGGGCCTTCAGGGGCAATCAGCCCCAGCATTTT. Drawing the rest from reference TRBV28 and TRBJ1-5, the complete variable domain is DVKVTQSSRYLVKRTGEKVFLECVQDMDHENMFWYRQDPGLGLRLIYFSYDVKMKEKGDIPEGYSVSREKKERFSLILESASTNQTSMYLCASSLSGTGAFRGNQPQHFGDGTRLSIL.

This clone was observed once. This chain links TRBV27 with TRBJ1-1; D is perhaps TRBD1 (5 bases). The CDR3 sequence is 14 residues long. V was pared by 7 bases and J by 1 base, with 13 bases between. Germline values: CDR1 MNHEY, CDR2 SMNVEV (reference sequence). The CDR3 nucleotides are TGTGCCAGCACGCCCGGGGGGGGGAACACTGAAGCTTTCTTT. This gives the protein CASTPGGGNTEAFF.

In DNA, the CDR3 is TGTGCCTGGAGTGCTCCAGGGACTCCCTACAATGAGCAGTTCTTC. It yields the protein CAWSAPGTPYNEQFF. The V and J genes are TRBV30 and TRBJ2-1; D is possibly TRBD2 (6 bases). Germline loops: CDR1 GTSNPN, CDR2 SVGIG (reference sequence). The CDR3 sequence is 15 residues long. V gave up 1 base and J gave up 2 bases, with 12 bases separating them.

In this sample, this clone turned up once. The chain joins TRBV10-3 to TRBJ1-1; 8 nucleotides match TRBD1. J lost 4 bases, V lost 4 bases, and 11 bases had no gene match. Germline CDR1 ENHRY, CDR2 SYGVKD. The CDR3 extends over 16 amino acids. In nucleotides, the CDR3 is TGTGCCATCAGTGGAGGACAGGGCACCGGGGGCACTGAAGCTTTCTTT. It specifies CAISGGQGTGGTEAFF.

The rearrangement links TRBV19 to TRBJ1-2, with TRBD1 identical over 7 bases. Germline trimming cut 5 bases from V and 7 bases from J; bases unmatched to any gene: 7. The CDR3 contains 13 residues. Per germline, CDR1 LNHDA and CDR2 SQIVND (reference sequence). The CDR3: CASSLAGGRGYTF. The CDR3 DNA reads as TGTGCCAGTAGTCTAGCAGGGGGTCGTGGCTACACCTTC.

The chain employs TRBV6-5 and TRBJ2-1; maybe TRBD2 (5 bases). Deletions cut 7 bases from V and 8 bases from J, with 18 bases between. Germline CDR1 and CDR2: MNHEY and SVGAGI. This CDR3 comprises 14 residues. The DNA of the CDR3 is TGTGCCAGCAAACTGAAGGTCGCGAGGGATGAGCAGTTCTTC. Its translation: CASKLKVARDEQFF.

This chain uses TRBV3-1 (or the pseudogene TRBV3-2) with TRBJ2-2; D remains ambiguous. The CDR3 is made up of 13 amino acids. Per the germline V gene, CDR1 is LGHDT and CDR2 is YNNKEL (reference sequence). V was cut by 5 bases and J by 5 bases, with 9 bases left in between. The CDR3 loop is CASSKIATGELFF. CDR3 in DNA: TGTGCCAGCAGCAAAATAGCTACCGGGGAGCTGTTTTTT.

The V call is TRBV19, the J call TRBJ2-7; TRBD1 agrees at 8 bases. V was clipped by 3 bases and J by 5 bases; unmatched bases: 9. The CDR3 covers 15 residues. Germline lookup yields CDR1 LNHDA and CDR2 SQIVND (reference sequence). In DNA form, the CDR3 reads TGTGCCAGTAGTATGGCCCACAGGGGGTTTCACGAGCAGTACTTC. Amino acid sequence: CASSMAHRGFHEQYF.

V and J are TRBV7-2 and TRBJ1-3; a weak D match, TRBD1 (6 bases). Trimming stripped 4 bases from V and 0 bases from J, with 13 bases between. Germline values: CDR1 SGHTA, CDR2 FQGNSA. There are 16 residues in the CDR3. This chain's CDR3 is CASSSGAPYSGNTIYF. The CDR3 region has the DNA TGTGCCAGCAGCTCAGGGGCACCCTACTCTGGAAACACCATATATTTT.

The table lists this clone with a count of one. This chain joins TRBV19 and TRBJ1-1; possibly TRBD1 for D (5 bases). The germline V gene encodes CDR1 LNHDA and CDR2 SQIVND (reference sequence). The length of the CDR3 is 15 residues. V lost 3 bases and J lost 1, with 12 bases in between. CDR3 loop: CASSIQGDPNTEAFF. In nucleotides, the CDR3 is TGTGCCAGTAGTATCCAGGGTGACCCGAACACTGAAGCTTTCTTT. The whole variable domain, filled in from reference TRBV19 and TRBJ1-1, reads DGGITQSPKYLFRKEGQNVTLSCEQNLNHDAMYWYRQDPGQGLRLIYYSQIVNDFQKGDIAEGYSVSREKKESFPLTVTSAQKNPTAFYLCASSIQGDPNTEAFFGQGTRLTVV.

For the CDR3, the DNA is TGTGCCAGCAGTGTTCGTCCCGGGACAGGGGGCCGGGATGAAAAACTGTTTTTT. This sequence encodes CASSVRPGTGGRDEKLFF. V gene TRBV6-1 combines with J gene TRBJ1-4; 12 nucleotides align to TRBD1. J was trimmed by 6 bases and V by 4 bases; bases with no gene match: 12. From germline, CDR1 is MNHNS and CDR2 SASEGT. The CDR3 is 18 amino acids.

This chain links TRBV7-8 with TRBJ1-1; D unclear. The V end lost 1 base, the J end lost 1 base, and 7 bases lay between the germline ends. In germline, CDR1 is SGHVS, CDR2 FQNEAQ. CDR3 length equals 14 residues. This CDR3 reads CASSLVAPNTEAFF. In DNA, the CDR3 is TGTGCCAGCAGCTTAGTGGCCCCGAACACTGAAGCTTTCTTT. The variable domain in full, with the rest retrieved from reference TRBV7-8 and TRBJ1-1, is GAGVSQSPRYKVAKRGQDVALRCDPISGHVSLFWYQQALGQGPEFLTYFQNEAQLDKSGLPSDRFFAERPEGSVSTLKIQRTQQEDSAVYLCASSLVAPNTEAFFGQGTRLTVV.

This CDR3 is CASRRGTGVGEQYF. In nucleotides, the CDR3 is TGTGCCAGTAGGAGGGGGACAGGGGTTGGCGAGCAGTACTTC. The chain links TRBV19 to TRBJ2-7; 10 bases are shared with TRBD1. Germline CDR1 reads LNHDA; CDR2 reads SQIVND (reference sequence). Trimming cost V 6 bases and J 6 bases; bases outside gene matches: 8. The CDR3 extends over 14 amino acids.

The chain links TRBV18 to TRBJ2-7, with 8 bases matching TRBD1. V shed 6 bases and J 2 bases; nucleotides not matched to a gene: 3. Germline V gene lookup returns CDR1 KGHSH and CDR2 LQKENI. The CDR3 length is 13 residues. The chain's CDR3 is CASSRQGPYEQYF. The CDR3 coding sequence is TGTGCCAGCTCGAGACAGGGGCCCTACGAGCAGTACTTC. The whole variable domain, filled in from reference TRBV18 and TRBJ2-7, reads NAGVMQNPRHLVRRRGQEARLRCSPMKGHSHVYWYRQLPEEGLKFMVYLQKENIIDESGMPKERFSAEFPKEGPSILRIQQVVRGDSAAYFCASSRQGPYEQYFGPGTRLTVT.

Comments on this clone: At one boundary the junction diverges from the germline segment, which might be a read error. The chain employs TRBV7-7 and TRBJ2-5; 7 bases map to TRBD2. The CDR3 totals 14 residues. In germline, CDR1 is SSHAT, CDR2 FNYEAQ (reference sequence). DNA for the CDR3: TGTGCTAGCAGCTCGGGACTATTACAAGAGACCCAGTACTTC. Translation gives CASSSGLLQETQYF.